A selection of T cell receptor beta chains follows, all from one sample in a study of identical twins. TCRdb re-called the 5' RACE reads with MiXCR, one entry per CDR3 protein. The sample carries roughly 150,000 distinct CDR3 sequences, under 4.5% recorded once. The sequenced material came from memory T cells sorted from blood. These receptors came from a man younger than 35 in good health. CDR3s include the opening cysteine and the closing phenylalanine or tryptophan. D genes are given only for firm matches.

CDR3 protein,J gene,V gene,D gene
CASSLDGVSNQPQHF,TRBJ1-5,TRBV5-1,.
CASSLGRKYQETQYF,TRBJ2-5,TRBV11-2,.
CASSLGPVSSYNEQFF,TRBJ2-1,TRBV5-1,.
CSALASGSYEQYF,TRBJ2-7,TRBV20-1,TRBD2
CASSLALGGDEQFF,TRBJ2-1,TRBV5-1,.
CASSPLNGLDTQYF,TRBJ2-3,TRBV18,.
CASKISGSEAFF,TRBJ1-1,TRBV19,.
CASSFADRPSGANVLTF,TRBJ2-6,TRBV28,TRBD1
CASSQTTSADTQYF,TRBJ2-3,TRBV14,TRBD2
CASSLSGVGTGKNIQYF,TRBJ2-4,TRBV27,TRBD1
CASSFTRGLGNQPQHF,TRBJ1-5,TRBV7-8,.
CASSKGGDTDTQYF,TRBJ2-3,TRBV11-3,.
CATSRDRQGTSRYSNQPQHF,TRBJ1-5,TRBV15,TRBD1
CSVGEVNQPQHF,TRBJ1-5,TRBV29-1,.
CASASTRNTIYF,TRBJ1-3,TRBV12-3/TRBV12-4,.
CSAREGEQYF,TRBJ2-7,TRBV20-1,.
CAWSPDGLSGYTF,TRBJ1-2,TRBV30,.
CASSLSAGGPNEQYF,TRBJ2-7,TRBV12-3/TRBV12-4,TRBD2
CASSSRTGYGYTF,TRBJ1-2,TRBV13,TRBD1
CAISELGLSTGELFF,TRBJ2-2,TRBV10-3,.
CASSLMTDTQYF,TRBJ2-3,TRBV5-1,.
CASGPTSGIYNEQFF,TRBJ2-1,TRBV7-8,TRBD2
CASSPYGYGYTF,TRBJ1-2,TRBV5-6,.
CASSLDGTGLPPLHF,TRBJ1-6,TRBV5-1,TRBD1
CASRFVWGEQFF,TRBJ2-1,TRBV5-1,.
CASSFIQETQYF,TRBJ2-5,TRBV12-3/TRBV12-4,.
CASSDGGTSRNTGELFF,TRBJ2-2,TRBV6-1,TRBD2
CASSLGVFGNEQFF,TRBJ2-1,TRBV7-2,.
CAISEPGQLRDTQYF,TRBJ2-3,TRBV10-3,TRBD1
CATSRVQGALYEQYF,TRBJ2-7,TRBV15,TRBD1
CASSVGTGGSFF,TRBJ1-5,TRBV28,TRBD1
CSVFGESGQFF,TRBJ2-1,TRBV20-1,.
CASSQDLTRAGELFF,TRBJ2-2,TRBV3-1,.
CAISEPRGPNYEQYF,TRBJ2-7,TRBV10-3,.
CASRLAGTLSYNEQFF,TRBJ2-1,TRBV5-5,.
CASSPGFTDTQYF,TRBJ2-3,TRBV18,.
CASSQRDRATEKLFF,TRBJ1-4,TRBV16,TRBD1
CASSRGVLTDTQYF,TRBJ2-3,TRBV6-4,.
CASSVTSGRTDTQYF,TRBJ2-3,TRBV7-2,TRBD2
CASSPDGLGGYTF,TRBJ1-2,TRBV7-2,.
CSVALGDTLTF,TRBJ2-6,TRBV29-1,.
CASSLVGTQYNEQFF,TRBJ2-1,TRBV7-2,.
CASSRSKGNRGTGELFF,TRBJ2-2,TRBV7-7,TRBD1
CASSRRGRRSGELFF,TRBJ2-2,TRBV6-1,TRBD1
CSVPIGGLNEKLFF,TRBJ1-4,TRBV29-1,TRBD1
CASSHQQPQHF,TRBJ1-5,TRBV14,.
CASKGWGRRGNTGELFF,TRBJ2-2,TRBV11-2,.
CASSAPGLAGSSYNEQFF,TRBJ2-1,TRBV11-2,TRBD2
CATEDRGPRELFF,TRBJ2-2,TRBV28,TRBD1
CASSQDLGNSYNEQFF,TRBJ2-1,TRBV4-3,.
CATKRETQYF,TRBJ2-3,TRBV6-5,TRBD2
CASSGGGASTDTQYF,TRBJ2-3,TRBV9,TRBD2
CASTPGGEETQYF,TRBJ2-5,TRBV5-1,TRBD2
CASSGMSGGNQPQHF,TRBJ1-5,TRBV5-5,.